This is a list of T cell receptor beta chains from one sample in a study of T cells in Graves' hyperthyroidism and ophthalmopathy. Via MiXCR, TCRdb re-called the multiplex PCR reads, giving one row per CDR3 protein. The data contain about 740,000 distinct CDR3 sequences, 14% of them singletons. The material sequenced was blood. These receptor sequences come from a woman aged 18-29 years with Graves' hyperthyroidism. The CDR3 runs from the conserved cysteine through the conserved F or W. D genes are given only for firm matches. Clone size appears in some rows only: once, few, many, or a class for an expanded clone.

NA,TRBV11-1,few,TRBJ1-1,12,CASSPRQVEAFF,TGTGCCAGCAGCCCTCGACAGGTTGAAGCTTTCTTT
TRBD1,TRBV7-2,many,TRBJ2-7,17,CASSRTGGSRGPYEQYF,TGTGCCAGCAGCCGTACAGGGGGATCCCGGGGACCCTACGAGCAGTACTTC
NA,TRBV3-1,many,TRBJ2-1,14,CASKGRGRGNEQFF,TGTGCCAGCAAGGGTAGGGGTAGGGGCAATGAGCAGTTCTTC
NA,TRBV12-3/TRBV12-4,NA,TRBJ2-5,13,CASRGRAAETQYF,TGTGCCAGCAGGGGGAGAGCGGCAGAGACCCAGTACTTC
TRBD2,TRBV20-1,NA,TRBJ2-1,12,CSAKGLNNEQLF,TGCAGTGCCAAGGGACTAAACAATGAGCAGCTCTTC
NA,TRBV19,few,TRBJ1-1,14,CASSISAGGTEAFF,TGTGCCAGTAGTATTTCGGCGGGGGGGACTGAAGCTTTCTTT
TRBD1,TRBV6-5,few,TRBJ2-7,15,CASSYSGTGVGEQYF,TGTGCCAGCAGTTACTCCGGGACAGGGGTCGGCGAGCAGTACTTC
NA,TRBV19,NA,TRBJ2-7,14,CASSSNGGWDEQYF,TGTGCCAGTAGTTCAAATGGGGGGTGGGACGAGCAGTACTTC
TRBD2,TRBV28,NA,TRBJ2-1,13,CASSPTSALRQFF,TGTGCCAGCAGCCCGACTAGCGCCCTACGGCAGTTCTTC
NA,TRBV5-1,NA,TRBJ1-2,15,CASSLWTGTPYGYTF,TGCGCCAGCAGCTTGTGGACTGGGACTCCTTATGGCTACACCTTC
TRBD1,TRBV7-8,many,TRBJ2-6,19,CASRRDRGFSRPGANVLTF,TGTGCCAGCAGGAGGGACAGGGGGTTCTCTCGTCCTGGGGCCAACGTCCTGACTTTC
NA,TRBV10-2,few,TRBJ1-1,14,CASSSDSMNTEAFF,TGCGCCAGCAGTTCCGACAGTATGAACACTGAAGCTTTCTTT
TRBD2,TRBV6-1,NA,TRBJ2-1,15,CASSELAGGLDEQFF,TGTGCCAGCAGTGAACTAGCGGGAGGGCTTGACGAGCAGTTCTTC
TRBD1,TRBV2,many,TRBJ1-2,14,CASSRTGAGYGYTF,TGTGCCAGCAGCCGCACAGGGGCGGGATATGGCTACACCTTC
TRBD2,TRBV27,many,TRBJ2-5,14,CASSPSTSGETQYF,TGTGCCAGCAGTCCCTCTACTAGCGGGGAGACCCAGTACTTC
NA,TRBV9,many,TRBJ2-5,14,CASSVGGSQETQYF,TGTGCCAGCAGCGTAGGAGGCAGCCAAGAGACCCAGTACTTC
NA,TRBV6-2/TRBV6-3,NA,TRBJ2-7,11,CASSYADEQYF,TGTGCCAGCAGTTACGCAGACGAGCAGTACTTC
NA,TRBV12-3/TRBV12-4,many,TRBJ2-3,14,CASRASGRTDTQYF,TGTGCCAGCAGGGCGAGCGGCCGCACAGATACGCAGTATTTT
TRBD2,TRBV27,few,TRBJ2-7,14,CASSGTSRWYEQYF,TGTGCCAGCTCCGGGACTAGCCGATGGTACGAGCAGTACTTC
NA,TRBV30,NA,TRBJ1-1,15,CAWNLPPSGNTEAFF,TGTGCCTGGAACCTTCCCCCCTCAGGGAACACTGAAGCTTTCTTT
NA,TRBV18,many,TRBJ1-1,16,CASSPPEGSINTEAFF,TGTGCCAGCTCACCACCGGAAGGGTCGATCAACACTGAAGCTTTCTTT
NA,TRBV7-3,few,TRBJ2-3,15,CASSLTYSGTDTQYF,TGTGCCAGCAGCTTAACTTACTCGGGCACAGATACGCAGTATTTT
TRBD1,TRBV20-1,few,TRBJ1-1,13,CSATGQGNSEAFF,TGCAGTGCAACCGGACAGGGAAACTCTGAAGCTTTCTTT
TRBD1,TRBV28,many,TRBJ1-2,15,CATRPPGQGNYGYTF,TGTGCCACCCGCCCCCCGGGACAGGGTAACTATGGCTACACCTTC
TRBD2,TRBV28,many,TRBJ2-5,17,CASSYAASGSIEETQYF,TGTGCCAGCAGCTATGCGGCTAGCGGGAGTATAGAGGAGACCCAGTACTTC
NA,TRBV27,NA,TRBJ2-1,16,CASSTEGFTSYNEQFF,TGTGCCAGCAGTACCGAGGGATTCACCTCCTACAATGAGCAGTTCTTC